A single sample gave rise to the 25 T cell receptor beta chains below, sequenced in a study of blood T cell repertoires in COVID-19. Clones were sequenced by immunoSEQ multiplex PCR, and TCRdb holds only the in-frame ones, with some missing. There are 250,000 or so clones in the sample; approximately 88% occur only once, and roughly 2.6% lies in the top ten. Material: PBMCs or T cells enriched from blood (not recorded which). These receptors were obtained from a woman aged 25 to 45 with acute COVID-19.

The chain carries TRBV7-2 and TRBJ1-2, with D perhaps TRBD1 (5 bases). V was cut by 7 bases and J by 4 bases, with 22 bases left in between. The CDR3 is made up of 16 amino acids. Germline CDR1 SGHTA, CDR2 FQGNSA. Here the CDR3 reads CASTELVPWGPYGYTF. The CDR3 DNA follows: TGTGCCAGCACCGAGTTAGTACCATGGGGCCCCTATGGCTACACCTTC.

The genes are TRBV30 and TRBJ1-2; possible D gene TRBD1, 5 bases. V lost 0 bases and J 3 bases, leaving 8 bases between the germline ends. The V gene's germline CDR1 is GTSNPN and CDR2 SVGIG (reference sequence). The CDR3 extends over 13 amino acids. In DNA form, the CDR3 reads TGTGCCTGGAGTGTAGGGGTTTACTATGGCTACACCTTC. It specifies CAWSVGVYYGYTF.

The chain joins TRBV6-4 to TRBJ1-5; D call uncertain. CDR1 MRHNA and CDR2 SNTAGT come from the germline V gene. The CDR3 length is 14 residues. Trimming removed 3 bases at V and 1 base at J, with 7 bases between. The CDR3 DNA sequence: TGTGCCAGCAGTGAAAATGTAAGCAATCAGCCCCAGCATTTT. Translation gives CASSENVSNQPQHF.

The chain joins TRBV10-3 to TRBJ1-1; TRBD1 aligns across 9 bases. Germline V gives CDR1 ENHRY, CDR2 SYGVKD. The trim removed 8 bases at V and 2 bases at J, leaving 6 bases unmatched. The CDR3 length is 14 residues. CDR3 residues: CAIATGGFNTEAFF. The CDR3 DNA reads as TGTGCCATCGCCACAGGGGGCTTCAACACTGAAGCTTTCTTT.

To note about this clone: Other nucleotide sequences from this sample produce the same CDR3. The CDR3 region has the DNA TGTGCCAGCAGCCAAGATATCGGCACAGATACGCAGTATTTT. Residues: CASSQDIGTDTQYF. The rearrangement links TRBV3-1 (or the pseudogene TRBV3-2) to TRBJ2-3; no clear D gene. Germline V gene data show CDR1 as LGHDT and CDR2 as YNNKEL (reference sequence). V was trimmed by 0 bases and J by 1 base, leaving 5 bases between them. This CDR3 contains 14 residues.

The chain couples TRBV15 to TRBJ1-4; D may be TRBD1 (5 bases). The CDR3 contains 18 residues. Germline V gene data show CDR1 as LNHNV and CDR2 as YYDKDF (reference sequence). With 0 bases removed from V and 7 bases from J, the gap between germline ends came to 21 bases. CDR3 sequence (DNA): TGTGCCACCAGCAGAGATAGGCCAGGGTTCCCGCGCGGTGAAAAACTGTTTTTT. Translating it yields CATSRDRPGFPRGEKLFF.

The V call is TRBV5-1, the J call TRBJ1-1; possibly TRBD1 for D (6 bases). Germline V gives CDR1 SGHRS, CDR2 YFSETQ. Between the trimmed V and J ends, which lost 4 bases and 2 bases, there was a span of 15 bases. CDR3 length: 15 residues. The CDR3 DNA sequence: TGCGCCAGCAGCCTTTTGAGGGGGGGAAACACTGAAGCTTTCTTT. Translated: CASSLLRGGNTEAFF.

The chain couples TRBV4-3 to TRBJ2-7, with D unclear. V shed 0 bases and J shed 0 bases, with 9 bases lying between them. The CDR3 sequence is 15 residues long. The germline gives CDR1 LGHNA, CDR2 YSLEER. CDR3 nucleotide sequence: TGCGCCAGCAGCCAAGAGGCTAGGAGCTCCTACGAGCAGTACTTC. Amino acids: CASSQEARSSYEQYF.

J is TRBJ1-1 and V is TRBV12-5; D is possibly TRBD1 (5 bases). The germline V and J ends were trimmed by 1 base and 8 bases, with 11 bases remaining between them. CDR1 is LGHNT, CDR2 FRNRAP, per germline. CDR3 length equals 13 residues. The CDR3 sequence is CASGLATGGEAFF. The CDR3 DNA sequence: TGTGCTAGTGGTTTGGCCACCGGGGGGGAAGCTTTCTTT.

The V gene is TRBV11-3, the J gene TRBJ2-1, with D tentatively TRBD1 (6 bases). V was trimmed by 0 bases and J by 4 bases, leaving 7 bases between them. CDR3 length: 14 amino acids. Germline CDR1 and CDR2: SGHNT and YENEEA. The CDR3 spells CASSLEGQYNEQFF. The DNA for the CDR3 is TGTGCCAGCAGCTTAGAAGGACAGTACAATGAGCAGTTCTTC. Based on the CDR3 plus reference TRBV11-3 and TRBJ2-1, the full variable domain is EAGVVQSPRYKIIEKKQPVAFWCNPISGHNTLYWYLQNLGQGPELLIRYENEEAVDDSQLPKDRFSAERLKGVDSTLKIQPAELGDSAVYLCASSLEGQYNEQFFGPGTRLTVL.

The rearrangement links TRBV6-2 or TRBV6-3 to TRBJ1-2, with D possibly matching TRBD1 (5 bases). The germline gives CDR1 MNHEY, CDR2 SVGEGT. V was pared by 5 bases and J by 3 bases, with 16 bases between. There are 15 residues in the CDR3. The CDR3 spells CASSTGGALDYGYTF. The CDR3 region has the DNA TGTGCCAGCAGTACGGGGGGAGCGTTAGACTATGGCTACACCTTC.

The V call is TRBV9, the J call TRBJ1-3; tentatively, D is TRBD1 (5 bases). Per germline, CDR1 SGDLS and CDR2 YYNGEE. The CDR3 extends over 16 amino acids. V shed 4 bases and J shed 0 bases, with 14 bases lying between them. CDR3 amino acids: CASSFGGDTSGNTIYF. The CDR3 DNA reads TGTGCCAGCAGCTTCGGAGGGGATACCTCTGGAAACACCATATATTTT.

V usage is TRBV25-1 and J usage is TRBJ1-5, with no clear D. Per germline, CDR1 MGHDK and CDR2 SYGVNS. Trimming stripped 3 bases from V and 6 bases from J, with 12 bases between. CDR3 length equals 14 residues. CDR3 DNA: TGTGCCAGCAGTGAGGCGGGAGTACGTCAGCCCCAGCATTTT. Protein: CASSEAGVRQPQHF.

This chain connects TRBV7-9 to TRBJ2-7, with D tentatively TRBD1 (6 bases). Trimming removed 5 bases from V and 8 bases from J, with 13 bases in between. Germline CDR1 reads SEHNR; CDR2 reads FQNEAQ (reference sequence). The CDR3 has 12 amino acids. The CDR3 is CASSPVGDKQYF. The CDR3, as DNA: TGTGCCAGCAGCCCGGTAGGGGACAAGCAGTACTTC.

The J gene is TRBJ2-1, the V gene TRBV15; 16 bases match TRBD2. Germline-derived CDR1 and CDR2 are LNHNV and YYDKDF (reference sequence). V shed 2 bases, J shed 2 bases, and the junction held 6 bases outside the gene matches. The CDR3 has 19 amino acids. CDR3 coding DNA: TGTGCCACCAGCAGACCCGGGACTAGCGGGGGGGCTCCCTACAATGAGCAGTTCTTC. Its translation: CATSRPGTSGGAPYNEQFF. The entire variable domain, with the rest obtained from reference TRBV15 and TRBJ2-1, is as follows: DAMVIQNPRYQVTQFGKPVTLSCSQTLNHNVMYWYQQKSSQAPKLLFHYYDKDFNNEADTPDNFQSRRPNTSFCFLDIRSPGLGDTAMYLCATSRPGTSGGAPYNEQFFGPGTRLTVL.

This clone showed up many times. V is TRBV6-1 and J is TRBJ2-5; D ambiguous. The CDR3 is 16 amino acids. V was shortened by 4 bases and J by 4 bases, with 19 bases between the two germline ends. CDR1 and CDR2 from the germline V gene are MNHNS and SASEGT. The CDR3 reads CASSATLPVRLETQYF. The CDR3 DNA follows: TGTGCCAGCAGTGCCACTCTCCCCGTCCGGTTAGAGACCCAGTACTTC.

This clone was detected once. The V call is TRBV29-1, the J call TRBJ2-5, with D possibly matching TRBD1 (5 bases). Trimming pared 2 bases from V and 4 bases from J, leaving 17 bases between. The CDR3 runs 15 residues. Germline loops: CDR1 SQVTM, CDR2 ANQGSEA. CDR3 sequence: CSVETFDRVSETQYF. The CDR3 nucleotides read TGCAGCGTTGAAACTTTCGACAGAGTCTCAGAGACCCAGTACTTC.

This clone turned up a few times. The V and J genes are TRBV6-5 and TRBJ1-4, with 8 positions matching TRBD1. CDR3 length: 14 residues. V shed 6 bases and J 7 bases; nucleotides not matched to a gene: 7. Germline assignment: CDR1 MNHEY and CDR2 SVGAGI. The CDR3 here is CASRPQGAREKLFF. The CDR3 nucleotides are TGTGCCAGCAGACCCCAGGGGGCCCGTGAAAAACTGTTTTTT.

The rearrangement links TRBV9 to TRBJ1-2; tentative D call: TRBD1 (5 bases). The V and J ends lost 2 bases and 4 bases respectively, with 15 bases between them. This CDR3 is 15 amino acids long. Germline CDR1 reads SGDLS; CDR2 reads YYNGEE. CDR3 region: CASSVLPGGGYGYTF. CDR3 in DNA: TGTGCCAGCAGCGTCCTCCCCGGGGGGGGCTATGGCTACACCTTC.

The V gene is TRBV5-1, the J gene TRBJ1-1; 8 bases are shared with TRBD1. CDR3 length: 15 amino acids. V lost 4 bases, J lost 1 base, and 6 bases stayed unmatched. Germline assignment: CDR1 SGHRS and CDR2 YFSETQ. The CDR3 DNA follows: TGCGCCAGCAGCAGGGCAGGACAGGGGAACACTGAAGCTTTCTTT. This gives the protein CASSRAGQGNTEAFF.

In DNA, the CDR3 is TGTGCCAGCAGCCCCACCGGGGGAGGGAGCAATCAGCCCCAGCATTTT. Translated, it gives CASSPTGGGSNQPQHF. V is TRBV4-2 and J is TRBJ1-5; tentative D call: TRBD1 (5 bases). The CDR3 contains 16 residues. The V end was cut by 4 bases, the J end by 1 base, with 14 bases between. Germline loops: CDR1 LGHNA, CDR2 YNFKEQ.

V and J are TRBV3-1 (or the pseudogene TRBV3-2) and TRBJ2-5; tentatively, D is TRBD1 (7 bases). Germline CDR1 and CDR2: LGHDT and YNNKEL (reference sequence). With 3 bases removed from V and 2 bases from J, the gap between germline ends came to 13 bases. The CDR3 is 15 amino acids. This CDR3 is CASSHRQGGQETQYF. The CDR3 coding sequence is TGTGCCAGCAGCCATAGACAGGGAGGACAAGAGACCCAGTACTTC.

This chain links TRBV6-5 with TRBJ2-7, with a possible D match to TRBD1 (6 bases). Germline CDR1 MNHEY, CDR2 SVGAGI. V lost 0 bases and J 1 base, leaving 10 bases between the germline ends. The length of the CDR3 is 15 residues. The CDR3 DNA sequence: TGTGCCAGCAGTTACTCGGGACAAGATTCCTACGAGCAGTACTTC. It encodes CASSYSGQDSYEQYF.

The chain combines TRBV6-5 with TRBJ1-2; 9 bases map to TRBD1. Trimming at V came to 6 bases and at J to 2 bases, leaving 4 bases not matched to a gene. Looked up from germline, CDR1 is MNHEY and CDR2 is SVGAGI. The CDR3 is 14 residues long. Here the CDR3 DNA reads TGTGCCAGCAGAGACAGGGGGGTGAACTATGGCTACACCTTC. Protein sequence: CASRDRGVNYGYTF.

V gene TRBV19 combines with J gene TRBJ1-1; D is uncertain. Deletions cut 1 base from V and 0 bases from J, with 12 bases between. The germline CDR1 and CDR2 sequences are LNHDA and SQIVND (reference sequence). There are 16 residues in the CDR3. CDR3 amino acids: CASSIVPWAMNTEAFF. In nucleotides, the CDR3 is TGTGCCAGTAGTATAGTTCCCTGGGCTATGAACACTGAAGCTTTCTTT.